These 8 T cell receptor beta chains share one sample of origin, sequenced in a study of blood T cells in healthy people across ages. A second roughly 6 to 11 cycle PCR used barcoded and J-beta primers. One entry per CDR3 protein results from TCRdb running MiXCR on the 5' RACE reads. The table lists 700,000 to 900,000 distinct CDR3 sequences, about 55% of them singletons, with 41% in the top ten. Sequencing was carried out using blood. The receptors originated from an elderly man in good health.

This clonotype appeared once. The CDR3 region is CASSDRLGGRAFDEQFF. CDR3 DNA sequence: TGTGCCAGCAGTGATCGCCTCGGGGGAAGAGCGTTCGATGAGCAGTTCTTC. V gene TRBV2 combines with J gene TRBJ2-1; possible D gene TRBD2, 6 bases. V was shortened by 3 bases and J by 8 bases, with 23 bases between the two germline ends. The CDR3 runs 17 residues. The germline V gene has CDR1 SNHLY and CDR2 FYNNEI.

The V gene is TRBV10-1, the J gene TRBJ1-1; no definite D call. The germline V gene has CDR1 WNHNN and CDR2 SYGVQD (reference sequence). V was cut by 6 bases and J by 1 base, with 12 bases left in between. This CDR3 comprises 14 residues. CDR3 nucleotides: TGCGCCAGCAGCAAGGAGGATTGGAACACTGAAGCTTTCTTT. This translates into CASSKEDWNTEAFF.

The chain combines TRBV6-1 with TRBJ2-1; a possible D gene is TRBD1 (5 bases). Germline loops: CDR1 MNHNS, CDR2 SASEGT. Trimming left V 6 bases short and J 8 bases short, with 17 bases between. This CDR3 contains 14 residues. CDR3 sequence (DNA): TGTGCCAGCAGCGATCCGGCGACCAGGGATGAGCAGTTCTTC. Translating gives CASSDPATRDEQFF.

This clonotype was detected once. The chain couples TRBV20-1 to TRBJ2-5, with D possibly TRBD2 on 5 matching bases. The DNA end is more similar to TRBJ2-7, so the J call may be wrong. Germline V gene sequence: CDR1 DFQATT, CDR2 SNEGSKA (reference sequence). The CDR3 length is 13 residues. CDR3 sequence (DNA): TGCAGTGCTAGTTCGGACTCTACCTACGAGCAGTACTTC. Translation gives CSASSDSTYEQYF.

V gene TRBV10-3 combines with J gene TRBJ1-2, with 7 bases identical to TRBD1. After removal of 7 bases from V and 0 bases from J, the junction contained 8 bases not matched to a gene. This CDR3 is built from 15 residues. CDR1 ENHRY and CDR2 SYGVKD come from the germline V gene. Here the CDR3 reads CAINQPGQPNYGYTF. In nucleotides, the CDR3 is TGTGCCATCAACCAACCGGGACAGCCTAACTATGGCTACACCTTC.

This clonotype came up once. The gene calls are TRBV7-8 and TRBJ2-3, with TRBD1 matching over 9 bases. V dropped 5 bases and J dropped 14; count of bases not matched to a gene: 20. The CDR3 spans 16 residues. Germline values: CDR1 SGHVS, CDR2 FQNEAQ. This CDR3 is CASSIPQGAEVRYAYF. CDR3 DNA: TGTGCCAGCAGCATCCCACAGGGGGCAGAAGTAAGATACGCGTATTTT.

The count of this clonotype is one. V and J are TRBV5-1 and TRBJ2-2; TRBD1 matches 8 bases. The CDR3 is 16 residues long. The V gene end was trimmed by 5 bases and the J gene end by 0 bases; junction bases not matched to a gene: 6. Germline CDR1 reads SGHRS; CDR2 reads YFSETQ. The CDR3 here is CASSYGDRTNTGELFF. Here the CDR3 DNA reads TGCGCCAGCAGTTACGGGGACAGGACGAACACCGGGGAGCTGTTTTTT.

This clonotype was seen a handful of times. This chain joins TRBV29-1 and TRBJ2-5; D is perhaps TRBD2 (6 bases). The V end was cut by 0 bases, the J end by 0 bases, with 20 bases between. Looked up from germline, CDR1 is SQVTM and CDR2 is ANQGSEA. CDR3 length equals 18 residues. The CDR3 spells CSVEDLCPGDLYQETQYF. The CDR3 DNA follows: TGCAGCGTTGAAGATTTATGCCCGGGAGACCTGTACCAAGAGACCCAGTACTTC. Full variable domain (missing parts from reference TRBV29-1 and TRBJ2-5): SAVISQKPSRDICQRGTSLTIQCQVDSQVTMMFWYRQQPGQSLTLIATANQGSEATYESGFVIDKFPISRPNLTFSTLTVSNMSPEDSSIYLCSVEDLCPGDLYQETQYFGPGTRLLVL.